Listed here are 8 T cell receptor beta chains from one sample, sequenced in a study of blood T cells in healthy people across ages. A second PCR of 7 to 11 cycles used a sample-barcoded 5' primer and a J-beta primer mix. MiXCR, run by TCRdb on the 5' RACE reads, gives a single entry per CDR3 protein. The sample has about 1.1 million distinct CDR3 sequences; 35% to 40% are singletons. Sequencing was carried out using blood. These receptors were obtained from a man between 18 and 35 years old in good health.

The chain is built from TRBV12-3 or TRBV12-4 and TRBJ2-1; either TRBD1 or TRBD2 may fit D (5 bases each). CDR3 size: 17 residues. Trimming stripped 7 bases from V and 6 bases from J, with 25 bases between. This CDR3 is CASNQAVSVGDGNEQFF. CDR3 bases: TGTGCCAGCAATCAGGCAGTTAGCGTGGGGGACGGCAATGAGCAGTTCTTC.

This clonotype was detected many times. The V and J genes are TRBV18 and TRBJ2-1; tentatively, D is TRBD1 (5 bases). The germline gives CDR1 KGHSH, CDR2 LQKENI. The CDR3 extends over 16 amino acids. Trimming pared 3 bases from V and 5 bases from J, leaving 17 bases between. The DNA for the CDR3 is TGTGCCAGCTCACCTGCCCAAGGGGCGGTCAACAATGAGCAGTTCTTC. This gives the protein CASSPAQGAVNNEQFF.

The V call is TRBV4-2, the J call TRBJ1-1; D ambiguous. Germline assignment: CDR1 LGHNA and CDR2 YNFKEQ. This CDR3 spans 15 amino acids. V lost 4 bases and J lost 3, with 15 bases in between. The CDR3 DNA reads TGTGCCAGCAGCCCTCGCGCGGCCCTGGACACTGAAGCTTTCTTT. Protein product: CASSPRAALDTEAFF.

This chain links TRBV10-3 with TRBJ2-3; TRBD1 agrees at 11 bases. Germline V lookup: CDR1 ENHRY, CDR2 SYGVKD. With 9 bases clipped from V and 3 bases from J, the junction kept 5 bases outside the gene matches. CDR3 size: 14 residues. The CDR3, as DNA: TGTGCCATTGCCGGGGACAGGGGGACAGATACGCAGTATTTT. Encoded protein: CAIAGDRGTDTQYF.

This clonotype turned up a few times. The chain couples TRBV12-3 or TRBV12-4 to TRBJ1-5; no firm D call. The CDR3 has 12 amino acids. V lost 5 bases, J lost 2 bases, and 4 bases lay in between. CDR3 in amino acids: CASSPRNQPQHF. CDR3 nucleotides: TGTGCCAGCAGTCCCCGCAATCAGCCCCAGCATTTT.

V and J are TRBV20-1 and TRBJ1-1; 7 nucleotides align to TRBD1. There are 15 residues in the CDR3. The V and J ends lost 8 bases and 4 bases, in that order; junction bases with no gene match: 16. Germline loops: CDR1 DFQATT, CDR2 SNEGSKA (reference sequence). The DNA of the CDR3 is TGCAGTCCGAGGTGGCAGGGGGGAGTTGGCACTGAAGCTTTCTTT. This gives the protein CSPRWQGGVGTEAFF.

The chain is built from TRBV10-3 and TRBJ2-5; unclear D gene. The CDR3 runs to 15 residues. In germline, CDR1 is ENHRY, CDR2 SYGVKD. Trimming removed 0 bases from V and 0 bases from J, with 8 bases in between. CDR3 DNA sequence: TGTGCCATCAGTGAGTCTACAGCCGACCAAGAGACCCAGTACTTC. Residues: CAISESTADQETQYF.

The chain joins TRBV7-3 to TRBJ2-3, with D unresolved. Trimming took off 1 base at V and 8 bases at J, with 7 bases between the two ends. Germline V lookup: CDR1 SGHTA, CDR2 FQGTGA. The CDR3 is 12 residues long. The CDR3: CASSLIGGTQYF. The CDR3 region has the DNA TGTGCCAGCAGCTTAATTGGCGGTACGCAGTATTTT.